This TCR beta chain originates from a study of T-cell memory formation after mild COVID-19. Study background: TCR clusters were mostly confined to one donor each.

As to this clonotype: Its antigen remains unknown.

Germline V gene lookup returns CDR1 SNHLY and CDR2 FYNNEI. V shed 2 bases, J shed 6 bases, and the junction held 7 bases outside the gene matches. The CDR3 loop spans 15 amino acids. In TCRdb, the 5' RACE reads were re-called with MiXCR into one record per CDR3 protein. The sample lists roughly 350,000 distinct CDR3 sequences; 25% to 30% were seen once. The study, taken as a whole, reports: Whether day 37 second-wave clones are SARS-CoV-2-specific was not confirmed.

This receptor was obtained from an adult woman who had mild COVID-19 (a few samples of this study predate the infection). Cell type and time point are not known. J is TRBJ2-7 and V is TRBV2; 10 bases fit TRBD2. Sequencing input: PBMCs or a T cell subset sorted from them (not recorded which). CDR3 nucleotide sequence: TGTGCCAGCAGTGAACTAGCGGGGGCTCCTGGCGAGCAGTACTTC. It specifies CASSELAGAPGEQYF.